This T cell receptor beta chain was captured in a study of cytomegalovirus exposure and HLA in healthy donors. Primers included in the PCR were 60 Vbeta and 13 Jbeta primers. The table came from immunoSEQ multiplex PCR; TCRdb's copy has only in-frame clones and leaves some out. The sample yields roughly 170,000 clones, around 81% seen once. The CDR3 sequence is 14 residues long. Germline assignment: CDR1 SGHNT and CDR2 YENEEA. V was shortened by 8 bases and J by 0 bases, with 10 bases between the two germline ends. Study results and caveats: A few CMV-associated chains proved CMV antigen-specific in vitro. The study labeled 164 TCR beta chains cytomegalovirus-associated. As was reported, the HLA-A and HLA-B alleles of most subjects were accurately predicted from TCR beta sequences.

Regarding this clone: Its antigen is unidentified.

The chain has TRBV11-3 and TRBJ2-2; no definite D call. Sample: PBMCs. The sequence came from a woman between 25 and 40 years old in good health and CMV-seronegative. In nucleotides, the CDR3 is TGTGCCAGCCTCCGCGGATCGAACACCGGGGAGCTGTTTTTT. Its protein is CASLRGSNTGELFF.